These 15 T cell receptor beta chains share one sample of origin, sequenced in a study of blood T cell repertoires in COVID-19. Method: immunoSEQ multiplex PCR; TCRdb's copy keeps in-frame clones and lacks some. The sample contains approximately 290,000 clones, about 93% of which appear only once. The sequencing input was PBMCs or T cells enriched from blood (not recorded which). Source of these receptors: a woman under 40 who had recovered from COVID-19.

The chain joins TRBV6-6 to TRBJ1-2, with D possibly being TRBD1 (6 bases). Deletions cut 7 bases from V and 4 bases from J, with 19 bases between. Germline V lookup: CDR1 MNHNY, CDR2 SVGAGI (reference sequence). CDR3 size: 15 residues. The CDR3 DNA reads TGTGCCAGCACCGAGAACAGGGTCCTCGTCTATGGCTACACCTTC. It translates to CASTENRVLVYGYTF.

The chain uses TRBV28 and TRBJ2-7, with 7 positions matching TRBD1. Trimming took 4 bases from V and 0 from J; bases not matched to a gene: 6. Germline CDR1 and CDR2: MDHEN and SYDVKM. The CDR3 runs 15 residues. The CDR3 sequence: CASSSGQVSSYEQYF. CDR3 nucleotide sequence: TGTGCCAGCAGTTCTGGACAGGTGAGCTCCTACGAGCAGTACTTC. Combining the CDR3 with reference TRBV28 and TRBJ2-7 gives the whole variable domain DVKVTQSSRYLVKRTGEKVFLECVQDMDHENMFWYRQDPGLGLRLIYFSYDVKMKEKGDIPEGYSVSREKKERFSLILESASTNQTSMYLCASSSGQVSSYEQYFGPGTRLTVT.

The rearrangement links TRBV9 to TRBJ1-2, with 10 bases matching TRBD1. Trimming removed 3 bases from V and 3 bases from J; junction bases left unmatched: 5. The CDR3 has 15 residues. CDR1 is SGDLS, CDR2 YYNGEE, per germline. CDR3 residues: CASSEGGQGDYGYTF. CDR3 nucleotide sequence: TGTGCCAGCAGCGAGGGAGGACAGGGGGACTATGGCTACACCTTC. Using reference TRBV9 and TRBJ1-2 for the parts outside the CDR3, the full variable domain is DSGVTQTPKHLITATGQRVTLRCSPRSGDLSVYWYQQSLDQGLQFLIQYYNGEERAKGNILERFSAQQFPDLHSELNLSSLELGDSALYFCASSEGGQGDYGYTFGSGTRLTVV.

The rearrangement links TRBV6-5 to TRBJ1-2; no definite D call. CDR1 is MNHEY, CDR2 SVGAGI, per germline. Trimming removed 4 bases at V and 3 bases at J, with 12 bases between. The CDR3 extends over 14 amino acids. The CDR3 sequence: CASSSQAADYGYTF. DNA for the CDR3: TGTGCCAGCAGTTCGCAGGCAGCTGACTATGGCTACACCTTC.

The V call is TRBV13, the J call TRBJ2-2; D is ambiguous. CDR3 length: 14 residues. Trimming took off 3 bases at V and 0 bases at J, with 5 bases between the two ends. CDR1 and CDR2 from the germline V gene are PRHDT and FYEKMQ (reference sequence). The DNA of the CDR3 is TGTGCCAGCAGCTTTGGAGCGAACACCGGGGAGCTGTTTTTT. Translated: CASSFGANTGELFF.

The V and J genes are TRBV18 and TRBJ2-5; 15 bases fit TRBD2. CDR1 is KGHSH, CDR2 LQKENI, per germline. Losses at the gene ends were 6 bases for V and 0 bases for J; bases not matched to a gene: 8. The CDR3 spans 18 residues. The CDR3 region has the DNA TGTGCCAGCTCCCGCAAGGGACTAGCGGGAGGCTACCAAGAGACCCAGTACTTC. This sequence encodes CASSRKGLAGGYQETQYF.

This rearrangement joins TRBV30 to TRBJ2-5; a possible D gene is TRBD2 (6 bases). The CDR3 has 14 residues. V was clipped by 3 bases and J by 5 bases, with 16 bases between them. Germline V gives CDR1 GTSNPN, CDR2 SVGIG (reference sequence). The CDR3 coding sequence is TGTGCCTGGAGCCCGCTACTACGGGGGGAGACCCAGTACTTC. Amino acids: CAWSPLLRGETQYF.

The chain combines TRBV6-6 with TRBJ2-1; TRBD2 aligns across 14 bases. Trimming removed 6 bases from V and 5 bases from J; junction bases left unmatched: 6. Germline V gene data show CDR1 as MNHNY and CDR2 as SVGAGI (reference sequence). The CDR3 has 16 residues. CDR3 loop: CASRGTSGRSDNEQFF. CDR3 nucleotide sequence: TGTGCCAGCAGGGGGACTAGCGGGAGAAGTGACAATGAGCAGTTCTTC.

The gene calls are TRBV30 and TRBJ2-7; TRBD2 might be the D (6 bases). The CDR3 sequence is 13 residues long. Trimming cost V 0 bases and J 1 base, with 7 bases left between them. Germline CDR1 GTSNPN, CDR2 SVGIG (reference sequence). This CDR3 is CAWSVGGSYEQYF. The CDR3, as DNA: TGTGCCTGGAGTGTGGGGGGTTCCTACGAGCAGTACTTC.

The genes are TRBV9 and TRBJ2-1, with 7 bases matching TRBD2. Germline lookup yields CDR1 SGDLS and CDR2 YYNGEE. This CDR3 region has 14 residues. V lost 0 bases and J lost 7; bases outside the gene matches: 4. CDR3 loop: CASSVGGRGNEQFF. CDR3 nucleotide sequence: TGTGCCAGCAGCGTAGGCGGGAGAGGGAATGAGCAGTTCTTC.

The J gene is TRBJ2-1, the V gene TRBV4-3; 7 nucleotides match TRBD2. The V gene end was trimmed by 4 bases and the J gene end by 0 bases; junction bases not matched to a gene: 9. Germline CDR1 reads LGHNA; CDR2 reads YSLEER. The CDR3 has 17 amino acids. Here the CDR3 reads CASSLTPSGSSYNEQFF. The CDR3, as DNA: TGCGCCAGCAGCCTGACCCCTAGCGGTAGCTCCTACAATGAGCAGTTCTTC.

The rearrangement joins TRBV6-5 to TRBJ2-1, with 7 bases identical to TRBD2. The ends lost 2 bases at V and 7 bases at J; junction bases unmatched: 8. This CDR3 spans 15 amino acids. The germline V gene has CDR1 MNHEY and CDR2 SVGAGI. CDR3 loop: CASSYRAGAGNEQFF. In DNA form, the CDR3 reads TGTGCCAGCAGTTACAGGGCGGGAGCGGGAAATGAGCAGTTCTTC.

V usage is TRBV27 and J usage is TRBJ2-7, with 7 bases matching TRBD2. Germline-derived CDR1 and CDR2 are MNHEY and SMNVEV (reference sequence). The CDR3 loop spans 15 amino acids. V lost 3 bases, J lost 4 bases, and 9 bases stayed unmatched. CDR3 residues: CASSLASGTFYEQYF. CDR3 nucleotide sequence: TGTGCCAGCAGTTTGGCCAGCGGGACTTTTTACGAGCAGTACTTC.

This clone was found a few times. The chain employs TRBV5-1 and TRBJ2-1; weak D call: TRBD2 (6 bases). CDR1 is SGHRS and CDR2 is YFSETQ in the germline V gene. The V end lost 2 bases, the J end lost 5 bases, and 14 bases lay between the germline ends. CDR3 length equals 15 residues. The CDR3 DNA is TGCGCCAGCAGCTTCGGGACTCCCGGACACAATGAGCAGTTCTTC. Translated, it gives CASSFGTPGHNEQFF.

V gene TRBV27 combines with J gene TRBJ1-4; D is possibly TRBD1 (6 bases). The CDR3 spans 17 residues. V lost 1 base and J lost 4, with 16 bases in between. Germline loops: CDR1 MNHEY, CDR2 SMNVEV (reference sequence). The CDR3 loop is CASSLYQGPSGNEKLFF. The CDR3 DNA reads TGTGCCAGCAGTTTATATCAGGGGCCCTCGGGTAATGAAAAACTGTTTTTT.